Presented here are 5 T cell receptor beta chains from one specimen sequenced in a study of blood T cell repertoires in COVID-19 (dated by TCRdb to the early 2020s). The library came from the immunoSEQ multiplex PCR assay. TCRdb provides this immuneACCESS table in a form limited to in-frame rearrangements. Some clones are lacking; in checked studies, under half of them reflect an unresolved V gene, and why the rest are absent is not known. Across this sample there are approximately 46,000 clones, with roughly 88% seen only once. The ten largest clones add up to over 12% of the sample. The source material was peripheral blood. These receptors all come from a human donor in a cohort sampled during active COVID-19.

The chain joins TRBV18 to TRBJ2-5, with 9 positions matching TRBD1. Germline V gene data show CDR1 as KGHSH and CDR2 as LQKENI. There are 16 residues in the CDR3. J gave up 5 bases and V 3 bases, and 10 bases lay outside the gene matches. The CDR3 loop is CASSPIGDRVWETQYF. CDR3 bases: TGTGCCAGCTCACCGATTGGGGACAGGGTTTGGGAGACCCAGTACTTC.

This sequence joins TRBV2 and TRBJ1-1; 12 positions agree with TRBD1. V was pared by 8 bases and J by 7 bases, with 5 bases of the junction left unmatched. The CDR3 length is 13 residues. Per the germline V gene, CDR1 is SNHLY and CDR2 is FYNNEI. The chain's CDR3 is CASAGQGAGEAFF. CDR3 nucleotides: TGTGCCAGCGCGGGACAGGGGGCTGGTGAAGCTTTCTTT. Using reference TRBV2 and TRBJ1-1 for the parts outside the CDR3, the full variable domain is EPEVTQTPSHQVTQMGQEVILRCVPISNHLYFYWYRQILGQKVEFLVSFYNNEISEKSEIFDDQFSVERPDGSNFTLKIRSTKLEDSAMYFCASAGQGAGEAFFGQGTRLTVV.

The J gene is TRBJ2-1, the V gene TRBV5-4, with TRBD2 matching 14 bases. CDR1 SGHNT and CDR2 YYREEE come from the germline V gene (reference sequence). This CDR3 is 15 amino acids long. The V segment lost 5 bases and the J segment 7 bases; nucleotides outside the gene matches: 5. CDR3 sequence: CASSRLAGGSNEQFF. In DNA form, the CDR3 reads TGTGCCAGCAGTCGACTAGCGGGAGGGAGTAATGAGCAGTTCTTC. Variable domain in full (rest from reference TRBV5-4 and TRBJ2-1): ETGVTQSPTHLIKTRGQQVTLRCSSQSGHNTVSWYQQALGQGPQFIFQYYREEENGRGNFPPRFSGLQFPNYSSELNVNALELDDSALYLCASSRLAGGSNEQFFGPGTRLTVL.

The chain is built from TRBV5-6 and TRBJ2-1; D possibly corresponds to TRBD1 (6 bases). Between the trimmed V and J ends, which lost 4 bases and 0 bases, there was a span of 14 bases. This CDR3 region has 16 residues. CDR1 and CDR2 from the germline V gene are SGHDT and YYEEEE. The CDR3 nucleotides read TGTGCCAGCAGCACCCGGGACACGCGCTCCTACAATGAGCAGTTCTTC. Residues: CASSTRDTRSYNEQFF. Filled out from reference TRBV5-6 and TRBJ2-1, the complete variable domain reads DAGVTQSPTHLIKTRGQQVTLRCSPKSGHDTVSWYQQALGQGPQFIFQYYEEEERQRGNFPDRFSGHQFPNYSSELNVNALLLGDSALYLCASSTRDTRSYNEQFFGPGTRLTVL.

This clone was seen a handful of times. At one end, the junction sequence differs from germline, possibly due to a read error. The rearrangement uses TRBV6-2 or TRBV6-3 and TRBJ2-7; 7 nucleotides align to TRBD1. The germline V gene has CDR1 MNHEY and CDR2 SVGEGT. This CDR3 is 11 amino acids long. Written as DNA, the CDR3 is TGTGCCAGCAGCCAGCGACAGGGACGGGAATTC. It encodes CASSQRQGREF.